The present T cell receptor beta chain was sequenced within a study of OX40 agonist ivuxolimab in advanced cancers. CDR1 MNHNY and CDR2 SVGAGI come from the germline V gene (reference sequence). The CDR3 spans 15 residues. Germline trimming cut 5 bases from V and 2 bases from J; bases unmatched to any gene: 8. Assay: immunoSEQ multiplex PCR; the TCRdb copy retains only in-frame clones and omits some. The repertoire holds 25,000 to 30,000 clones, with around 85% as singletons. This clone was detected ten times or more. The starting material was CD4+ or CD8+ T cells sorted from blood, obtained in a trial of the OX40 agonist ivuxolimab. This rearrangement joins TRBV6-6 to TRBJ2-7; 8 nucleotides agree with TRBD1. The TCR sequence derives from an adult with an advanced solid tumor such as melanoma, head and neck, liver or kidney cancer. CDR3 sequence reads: CASSQSTGGPYEQYF. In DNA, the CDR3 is TGTGCCAGCAGTCAGTCCACAGGGGGTCCCTACGAGCAGTACTTC.